Listed below are T cell receptor beta chains from one sample, sequenced in a study of T cells in Graves' hyperthyroidism and ophthalmopathy. From the multiplex PCR reads, TCRdb called clonotypes with MiXCR, one entry per CDR3 protein. The sample contains 600,000 or so distinct CDR3 sequences, approximately 15% of which appear only once. The sample was blood. The receptors stem from a woman aged 18-29 years with Graves' ophthalmopathy. Both conserved end residues are part of each CDR3. Fields, in order: CDR3 protein, CDR3 DNA, D gene, clone size, J gene, V gene. D genes are given only for firm matches. A row's size may be missing; if present it is once, few, many or a size class.

cdr3_aa: CASRPLANTGELFF
cdr3_nt: TGCGCCAGCAGGCCTCTAGCGAACACCGGGGAGCTGTTTTTT
d_call: -
clone_size: many
j_call: TRBJ2-2
v_call: TRBV5-1

cdr3_aa: CSVASARTGTLNEQFF
cdr3_nt: TGCAGCGTTGCGTCGGCCCGGACAGGGACTCTCAATGAGCAGTTCTTC
d_call: TRBD1
clone_size: few
j_call: TRBJ2-1
v_call: TRBV29-1

cdr3_aa: CASSFGVGTSTDTQYF
cdr3_nt: TGTGCCAGCAGCTTTGGGGTCGGGACTAGCACAGATACGCAGTATTTT
d_call: -
clone_size: few
j_call: TRBJ2-3
v_call: TRBV7-8

cdr3_aa: CASNLAGDLETQYF
cdr3_nt: TGTGCCAGTAACCTAGCGGGAGATCTAGAGACCCAGTACTTC
d_call: TRBD2
clone_size: -
j_call: TRBJ2-5
v_call: TRBV19

cdr3_aa: CASSLGDLKDTQYF
cdr3_nt: TGTGCCAGCAGCTTGGGGGACTTAAAAGATACGCAGTATTTT
d_call: -
clone_size: few
j_call: TRBJ2-3
v_call: TRBV7-6

cdr3_aa: CASSLAGRGPSGGRTGELFF
cdr3_nt: TGTGCCAGCAGTTTAGCGGGTCGGGGACCAAGCGGGGGTCGAACCGGGGAGCTGTTTTTT
d_call: TRBD2
clone_size: many
j_call: TRBJ2-2
v_call: TRBV12-3/TRBV12-4

cdr3_aa: CASSVAYQREGQVYNEQFF
cdr3_nt: TGTGCCAGCAGCGTAGCTTACCAGCGGGAGGGCCAGGTCTACAATGAGCAGTTCTTC
d_call: TRBD2
clone_size: -
j_call: TRBJ2-1
v_call: TRBV9

cdr3_aa: CASSYSSPGGLADLYEQYF
cdr3_nt: TGTGCCAGCAGTTACTCGAGTCCGGGTGGGCTAGCGGACCTCTACGAGCAGTACTTC
d_call: TRBD2
clone_size: many
j_call: TRBJ2-7
v_call: TRBV6-5

cdr3_aa: CASSLAQGANYGYTF
cdr3_nt: TGTGCCAGCAGCTTAGCGCAGGGGGCGAACTATGGCTACACCTTC
d_call: TRBD1
clone_size: many
j_call: TRBJ1-2
v_call: TRBV7-9

cdr3_aa: CASREDRAGANVLTF
cdr3_nt: TGTGCCAGCAGAGAGGACAGGGCTGGGGCCAACGTCCTGACTTTC
d_call: TRBD1
clone_size: -
j_call: TRBJ2-6
v_call: TRBV28

cdr3_aa: CASRRGGELFF
cdr3_nt: TGTGCCAGCAGACGGGGCGGGGAGCTGTTTTTT
d_call: -
clone_size: -
j_call: TRBJ2-2
v_call: TRBV5-6

cdr3_aa: CASSLRHTEAFF
cdr3_nt: TGTGCCAGCAGTTTAAGGCACACTGAAGCTTTCTTT
d_call: -
clone_size: many
j_call: TRBJ1-1
v_call: TRBV12-3/TRBV12-4

cdr3_aa: CSVEPTSADTQYF
cdr3_nt: TGCAGCGTTGAACCAACATCGGCAGATACGCAGTATTTT
d_call: -
clone_size: many
j_call: TRBJ2-3
v_call: TRBV29-1

cdr3_aa: CSAKGVRYTEAFF
cdr3_nt: TGCAGTGCTAAGGGGGTACGGTACACTGAAGCTTTCTTT
d_call: -
clone_size: -
j_call: TRBJ1-1
v_call: TRBV20-1

cdr3_aa: CASSWGRDIQYF
cdr3_nt: TGTGCCAGCAGTTGGGGGCGGGACATTCAGTACTTC
d_call: -
clone_size: few
j_call: TRBJ2-4
v_call: TRBV12-3/TRBV12-4

cdr3_aa: CASSQEMTVSGLAGPSYEQYF
cdr3_nt: TGCGCCAGCAGCCAAGAAATGACAGTCAGTGGACTAGCGGGACCCTCCTACGAGCAGTACTTC
d_call: TRBD2
clone_size: -
j_call: TRBJ2-7
v_call: TRBV7-2

cdr3_aa: CASSLGEYNYGYTF
cdr3_nt: TGTGCCAGCAGTTTAGGAGAATATAACTATGGCTACACCTTC
d_call: -
clone_size: many
j_call: TRBJ1-2
v_call: TRBV12-3/TRBV12-4

cdr3_aa: CSSRSQGSYEQYF
cdr3_nt: TGCAGTTCCCGGTCCCAGGGTTCCTACGAGCAGTACTTC
d_call: -
clone_size: -
j_call: TRBJ2-7
v_call: TRBV20-1

cdr3_aa: CASRGWEAGYNEQFF
cdr3_nt: TGTGCCAGTAGAGGGTGGGAGGCTGGCTACAATGAGCAGTTCTTC
d_call: -
clone_size: -
j_call: TRBJ2-1
v_call: TRBV19

cdr3_aa: CASSPGTVNEKLFF
cdr3_nt: TGTGCCAGCAGCCCCGGGACAGTGAATGAAAAACTGTTTTTT
d_call: TRBD1
clone_size: many
j_call: TRBJ1-4
v_call: TRBV7-2

cdr3_aa: CASTIWTAGANVLTF
cdr3_nt: TGTGCCAGCACCATCTGGACAGCTGGGGCCAACGTCCTGACTTTC
d_call: -
clone_size: -
j_call: TRBJ2-6
v_call: TRBV3-1

cdr3_aa: CASRSWGTYQRDTEAFF
cdr3_nt: TGTGCCAGCAGAAGCTGGGGGACATATCAAAGGGACACTGAAGCTTTCTTT
d_call: -
clone_size: many
j_call: TRBJ1-1
v_call: TRBV6-2/TRBV6-3

cdr3_aa: CASSHPGQAQEETQYF
cdr3_nt: TGTGCCAGCTCGCATCCGGGACAGGCGCAAGAAGAGACCCAGTACTTC
d_call: TRBD1
clone_size: -
j_call: TRBJ2-5
v_call: TRBV18

cdr3_aa: CATSDSRRITEAFF
cdr3_nt: TGTGCCACCAGTGATTCCCGACGGATCACTGAAGCTTTCTTT
d_call: -
clone_size: -
j_call: TRBJ1-1
v_call: TRBV24-1

cdr3_aa: CSASLAQNYNEQFF
cdr3_nt: TGCAGTGCGAGTCTAGCGCAAAACTACAATGAGCAGTTCTTC
d_call: -
clone_size: many
j_call: TRBJ2-1
v_call: TRBV20-1

cdr3_aa: CASSYNRASGTFEQFF
cdr3_nt: TGTGCCAGCAGTTACAATAGGGCTAGCGGGACGTTTGAGCAGTTCTTC
d_call: TRBD2
clone_size: many
j_call: TRBJ2-1
v_call: TRBV6-6

cdr3_aa: CSASLTDRGFYEQYF
cdr3_nt: TGCAGTGCTAGTCTAACGGACAGGGGTTTCTACGAGCAGTACTTC
d_call: TRBD1
clone_size: many
j_call: TRBJ2-7
v_call: TRBV20-1

cdr3_aa: CSARLLAGANEQFF
cdr3_nt: TGCAGTGCCAGATTACTAGCGGGAGCGAATGAGCAGTTCTTC
d_call: TRBD2
clone_size: -
j_call: TRBJ2-1
v_call: TRBV20-1

cdr3_aa: CASSIGWPNYGYTF
cdr3_nt: TGTGCCAGTAGTATAGGGTGGCCTAACTATGGCTACACCTTC
d_call: -
clone_size: -
j_call: TRBJ1-2
v_call: TRBV19

cdr3_aa: CASSQPLGIAGGSTDTQYF
cdr3_nt: TGTGCCAGCAGCCAACCCCTAGGCATAGCGGGAGGGAGCACAGATACGCAGTATTTT
d_call: TRBD2
clone_size: few
j_call: TRBJ2-3
v_call: TRBV14

cdr3_aa: CASQGGTSGRAVYEQYF
cdr3_nt: TGTGCCAGTCAAGGCGGGACTAGCGGGAGGGCTGTCTACGAGCAGTACTTC
d_call: TRBD2
clone_size: -
j_call: TRBJ2-7
v_call: TRBV2

cdr3_aa: CASMVNIDRTDYSYEQYF
cdr3_nt: TGTGCCAGCATGGTGAATATCGATCGGACTGATTACTCCTACGAGCAGTACTTC
d_call: -
clone_size: -
j_call: TRBJ2-7
v_call: TRBV2

cdr3_aa: CASSLGRGERPYEQYF
cdr3_nt: TGTGCCAGCAGCTTAGGGAGGGGGGAGCGACCCTACGAGCAGTACTTC
d_call: -
clone_size: few
j_call: TRBJ2-7
v_call: TRBV7-6

cdr3_aa: CASSQTGQPQHF
cdr3_nt: TGTGCCAGCAGCCAGACGGGGCAGCCCCAGCATTTT
d_call: -
clone_size: few
j_call: TRBJ1-5
v_call: TRBV7-9

cdr3_aa: CASSPGGHTRETQYF
cdr3_nt: TGTGCCAGCAGTCCAGGGGGGCATACCAGGGAGACCCAGTACTTC
d_call: -
clone_size: many
j_call: TRBJ2-5
v_call: TRBV28

cdr3_aa: CAWRRGSQPQHF
cdr3_nt: TGTGCCTGGAGGAGGGGAAGTCAGCCCCAGCATTTT
d_call: -
clone_size: few
j_call: TRBJ1-5
v_call: TRBV30

cdr3_aa: CASTPGTTSTDTQYF
cdr3_nt: TGTGCCAGCACCCCCGGGACAACTAGCACAGATACGCAGTATTTT
d_call: -
clone_size: many
j_call: TRBJ2-3
v_call: TRBV12-3/TRBV12-4

cdr3_aa: CASSVSAGGRLRDEQFF
cdr3_nt: TGTGCCAGCAGCGTGAGTGCAGGGGGCCGGCTTAGGGATGAGCAGTTCTTC
d_call: TRBD1
clone_size: few
j_call: TRBJ2-1
v_call: TRBV9

cdr3_aa: CASSPPGNNEKLFF
cdr3_nt: TGTGCCAGCAGCCCGCCTGGGAATAATGAAAAACTGTTTTTT
d_call: -
clone_size: -
j_call: TRBJ1-4
v_call: TRBV28

cdr3_aa: CASSPQDPGGGFPEQYF
cdr3_nt: TGTGCCAGCTCACCCCAGGACCCAGGGGGGGGTTTCCCAGAGCAGTACTTC
d_call: -
clone_size: once
j_call: TRBJ2-7
v_call: TRBV18

cdr3_aa: CASSPADGYEAFF
cdr3_nt: TGTGCCAGCTCACCAGCGGACGGATATGAAGCTTTCTTT
d_call: -
clone_size: many
j_call: TRBJ1-1
v_call: TRBV18

cdr3_aa: CASSQELADLIDTQYF
cdr3_nt: TGCGCCAGCAGCCAAGAGCTAGCGGACTTGATAGATACGCAGTATTTT
d_call: TRBD2
clone_size: many
j_call: TRBJ2-3
v_call: TRBV4-1

cdr3_aa: CASSPRGSTDTQYF
cdr3_nt: TGTGCCAGCAGCCCCCGAGGGAGCACAGATACGCAGTATTTT
d_call: -
clone_size: many
j_call: TRBJ2-3
v_call: TRBV6-2/TRBV6-3

cdr3_aa: CASSLYSGRGGEQFF
cdr3_nt: TGTGCCAGCAGTTTATATAGCGGGAGGGGCGGTGAGCAGTTCTTC
d_call: TRBD2
clone_size: many
j_call: TRBJ2-1
v_call: TRBV27

cdr3_aa: CATSRDLGAGETQYF
cdr3_nt: TGTGCCACCAGCAGAGATCTTGGGGCTGGAGAGACCCAGTACTTC
d_call: -
clone_size: -
j_call: TRBJ2-5
v_call: TRBV15

cdr3_aa: CSVSRFYGYTF
cdr3_nt: TGCAGCGTTTCGAGGTTCTATGGCTACACCTTC
d_call: -
clone_size: -
j_call: TRBJ1-2
v_call: TRBV29-1

cdr3_aa: CASSPPNGGNTEAFF
cdr3_nt: TGTGCCAGCTCACCACCCAATGGTGGGAACACTGAAGCTTTCTTT
d_call: -
clone_size: few
j_call: TRBJ1-1
v_call: TRBV18

cdr3_aa: CATSSTGTSGSEQFF
cdr3_nt: TGTGCCACCAGTTCTACCGGGACTAGCGGTAGTGAGCAGTTCTTC
d_call: TRBD2
clone_size: -
j_call: TRBJ2-1
v_call: TRBV24-1

cdr3_aa: CASSLGSQGWYGYTF
cdr3_nt: TGTGCCAGCAGCTTAGGATCACAGGGGTGGTATGGCTACACCTTC
d_call: TRBD1
clone_size: -
j_call: TRBJ1-2
v_call: TRBV7-9

cdr3_aa: CASSLEGRNTGELFF
cdr3_nt: TGCGCCAGCAGCTTGGAAGGCAGGAACACCGGGGAGCTGTTTTTT
d_call: -
clone_size: many
j_call: TRBJ2-2
v_call: TRBV5-1

cdr3_aa: CSAIAQAGGPTDTQYF
cdr3_nt: TGCAGTGCTATCGCGCAAGCGGGAGGGCCCACAGATACGCAGTATTTT
d_call: TRBD2
clone_size: many
j_call: TRBJ2-3
v_call: TRBV20-1

cdr3_aa: CASSHRGARNEQYF
cdr3_nt: TGTGCCAGCAGCCACCGGGGGGCGAGGAACGAGCAGTACTTC
d_call: -
clone_size: many
j_call: TRBJ2-7
v_call: TRBV28

cdr3_aa: CAGSSEGGGSYEQYF
cdr3_nt: TGTGCCGGCAGTTCTGAGGGAGGCGGTTCCTACGAGCAGTACTTC
d_call: -
clone_size: few
j_call: TRBJ2-7
v_call: TRBV6-1

cdr3_aa: CASSLYQGRSTEAFF
cdr3_nt: TGTGCCAGCAGTTTATATCAGGGGAGGAGTACTGAAGCTTTCTTT
d_call: -
clone_size: few
j_call: TRBJ1-1
v_call: TRBV12-3/TRBV12-4

cdr3_aa: CATSSFRGSYNEQFF
cdr3_nt: TGTGCCACCAGCAGCTTCCGGGGCTCCTACAATGAGCAGTTCTTC
d_call: -
clone_size: -
j_call: TRBJ2-1
v_call: TRBV15

cdr3_aa: CASTPDRLRKQNYGYTF
cdr3_nt: TGTGCCAGCACCCCCGACAGGCTGAGAAAGCAAAACTATGGCTACACCTTC
d_call: -
clone_size: few
j_call: TRBJ1-2
v_call: TRBV3-1

cdr3_aa: CASSLALAAGGYNEQFF
cdr3_nt: TGTGCCAGCAGCTTAGCGCTAGCAGCGGGAGGATACAATGAGCAGTTCTTC
d_call: TRBD2
clone_size: -
j_call: TRBJ2-1
v_call: TRBV7-2

cdr3_aa: CASSQEFNSNTEAFF
cdr3_nt: TGTGCCAGCAGCCAAGAGTTCAACTCGAACACTGAAGCTTTCTTT
d_call: -
clone_size: -
j_call: TRBJ1-1
v_call: TRBV3-2

cdr3_aa: CASSPRQEGNEQYF
cdr3_nt: TGTGCCAGCAGTCCGCGTCAGGAGGGGAACGAGCAGTACTTC
d_call: -
clone_size: many
j_call: TRBJ2-7
v_call: TRBV28

cdr3_aa: CASSLFSGRAGMNEQFF
cdr3_nt: TGCGCCAGCAGCTTGTTTAGCGGGAGGGCCGGCATGAATGAGCAGTTCTTC
d_call: TRBD2
clone_size: many
j_call: TRBJ2-1
v_call: TRBV5-1